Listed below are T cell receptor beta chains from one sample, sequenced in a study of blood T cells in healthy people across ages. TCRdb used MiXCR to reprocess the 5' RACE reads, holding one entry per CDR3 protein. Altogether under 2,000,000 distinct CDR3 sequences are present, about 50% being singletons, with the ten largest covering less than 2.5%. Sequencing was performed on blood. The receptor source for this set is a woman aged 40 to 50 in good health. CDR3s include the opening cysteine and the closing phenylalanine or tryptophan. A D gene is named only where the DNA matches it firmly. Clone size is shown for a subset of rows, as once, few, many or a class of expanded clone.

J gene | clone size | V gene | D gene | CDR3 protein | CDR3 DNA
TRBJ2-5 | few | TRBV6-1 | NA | CASMRAGKETQYF | TGTGCCAGCATGCGTGCCGGTAAAGAGACCCAGTACTTC
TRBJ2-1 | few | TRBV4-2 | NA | CASSHPGLGEQFF | TGTGCCAGCAGCCATCCCGGGCTAGGTGAGCAGTTCTTC
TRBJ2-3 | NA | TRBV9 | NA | CASSVEGRTTDTQYF | TGTGCCAGCAGCGTAGAGGGCAGGACCACAGATACGCAGTATTTT
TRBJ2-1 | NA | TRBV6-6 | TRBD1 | CAQSGTGNEQFF | TGTGCCCAATCAGGGACAGGTAATGAGCAGTTCTTC
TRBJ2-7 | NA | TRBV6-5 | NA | CASNPLGGYEQYF | TGTGCCAGCAACCCACTAGGGGGGTACGAGCAGTACTTC
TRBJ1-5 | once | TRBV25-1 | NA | CASRPGGHSNQPQHF | TGTGCCAGCAGGCCGGGGGGCCATAGCAATCAGCCCCAGCATTTT
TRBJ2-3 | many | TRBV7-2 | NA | CASSPPLADTQYF | TGTGCCAGCAGCCCCCCCTTGGCAGATACGCAGTATTTT
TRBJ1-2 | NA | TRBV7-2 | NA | CASSFIGNYGYTF | TGTGCCAGCAGCTTCATAGGCAACTATGGCTACACCTTC
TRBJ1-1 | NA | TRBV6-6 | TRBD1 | CASRQGGFGAFF | TGTGCCAGCAGACAGGGGGGATTCGGAGCTTTCTTT
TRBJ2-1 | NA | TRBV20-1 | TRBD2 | CSASSFRGGISNEQFF | TGCAGTGCTTCCTCTTTTCGGGGGGGCATCTCCAATGAGCAGTTCTTC
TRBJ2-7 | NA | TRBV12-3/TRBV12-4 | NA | CASRPMGPYHEQYF | TGTGCCAGCAGGCCGATGGGACCGTATCACGAGCAGTACTTC
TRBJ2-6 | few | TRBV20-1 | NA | CSARTVRAGTNVLTF | TGCAGTGCCCGGACAGTAAGGGCTGGGACCAACGTCCTGACTTTC
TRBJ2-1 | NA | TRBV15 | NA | CATSRAGLEGEEQFF | TGTGCCACCAGCAGAGCCGGCCTAGAGGGAGAAGAGCAGTTCTTC
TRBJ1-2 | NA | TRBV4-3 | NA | CASSQDGRGSYGYTF | TGCGCCAGCAGCCAAGATGGAAGGGGCTCCTATGGCTACACCTTC
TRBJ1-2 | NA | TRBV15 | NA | CATSREDGARGYTF | TGTGCCACCAGCAGAGAGGACGGCGCCAGGGGCTACACCTTC
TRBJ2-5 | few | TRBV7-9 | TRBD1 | CASSLGAGGRLETQYF | TGTGCCAGCAGCTTAGGTGCAGGGGGCAGGTTGGAGACCCAGTACTTC
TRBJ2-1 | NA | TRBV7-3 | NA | CASRPGADNEQFF | TGTGCCAGCAGACCAGGGGCCGACAATGAGCAGTTCTTC
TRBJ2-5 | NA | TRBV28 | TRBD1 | CASSSTGVKETQYF | TGTGCCAGCAGTTCGACAGGGGTTAAGGAGACCCAGTACTTC
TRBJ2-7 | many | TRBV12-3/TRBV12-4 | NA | CASSLANSYEQYF | TGTGCCAGCAGTTTAGCGAACAGCTACGAGCAGTACTTC
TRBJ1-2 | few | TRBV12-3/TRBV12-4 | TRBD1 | CASSLGGRGLPYGYTF | TGTGCCAGCAGTTTGGGAGGCAGGGGGCTACCCTATGGCTACACCTTC
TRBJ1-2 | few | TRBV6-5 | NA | CASSLDYGSYDGYTF | TGTGCCAGCAGTTTAGACTACGGCAGTTATGATGGCTACACCTTC
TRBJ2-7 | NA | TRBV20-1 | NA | CSARSDTELYEQYF | TGCAGTGCTAGATCGGACACTGAACTATACGAGCAGTACTTC
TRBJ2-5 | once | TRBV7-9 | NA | CASSPRRGNGQYF | TGTGCCAGCAGCCCAAGGAGGGGCAATGGGCAGTACTTC
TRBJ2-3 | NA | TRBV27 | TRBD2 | CASNLLAGTTDTQYF | TGTGCCAGCAATTTACTAGCGGGGACCACAGATACGCAGTATTTT
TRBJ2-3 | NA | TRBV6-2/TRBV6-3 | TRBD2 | CATFLAGASTDTQYF | TGTGCCACCTTCCTAGCGGGGGCGAGCACAGATACGCAGTATTTT
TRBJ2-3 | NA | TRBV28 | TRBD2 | CASSPPLARKADTQYF | TGTGCCAGCAGTCCACCACTAGCGCGGAAGGCAGATACGCAGTATTTT
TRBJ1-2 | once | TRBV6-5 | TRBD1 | CASTPGQGEFYGYTF | TGTGCCAGCACTCCAGGACAGGGGGAGTTCTATGGCTACACCTTC
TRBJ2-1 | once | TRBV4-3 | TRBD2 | CASSPLASGTNNEQFF | TGCGCCAGCAGCCCGCTGGCTAGCGGGACCAACAATGAGCAGTTCTTC
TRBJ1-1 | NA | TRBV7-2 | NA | CASSLKSNTEAFF | TGTGCCAGCAGCCTCAAAAGCAACACTGAAGCTTTCTTT
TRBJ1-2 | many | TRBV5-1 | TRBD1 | CASSLGQGNGYTF | TGCGCCAGCAGCCTTGGACAGGGGAATGGCTACACCTTC
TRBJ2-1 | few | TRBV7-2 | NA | CASSVDGFLEQFF | TGTGCCAGCAGCGTCGACGGATTTCTTGAGCAGTTCTTC
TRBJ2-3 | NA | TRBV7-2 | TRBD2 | CASSLSTPSLAGFRATDTQYF | TGTGCCAGCAGCTTATCGACTCCGAGCCTAGCGGGGTTTAGGGCCACAGATACGCAGTATTTT
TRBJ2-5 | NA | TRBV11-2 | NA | CASSLVPVLPTQYF | TGTGCCAGCAGCCTCGTGCCGGTCCTCCCGACCCAGTACTTC
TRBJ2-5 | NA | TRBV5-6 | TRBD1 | CASSLETGAAETQYF | TGTGCCAGCAGCTTGGAGACAGGGGCGGCAGAGACCCAGTACTTC
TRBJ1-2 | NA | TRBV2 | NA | CASRGSNRVGYTF | TGTGCCAGCAGGGGATCAAACAGGGTGGGCTACACCTTC
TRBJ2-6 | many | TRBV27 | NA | CASSFPSSGANVLTF | TGTGCCAGCAGTTTCCCTAGCTCTGGGGCCAACGTCCTGACTTTC